Sequencing of this T cell receptor beta chain was carried out in a study of blood T cells in healthy people across ages. About the research overall: Template switching retrieved approximately one barcoded beta molecule for each two T cells.

The germline V gene encodes CDR1 KGHSH and CDR2 LQKENI. The V end was cut by 6 bases, the J end by 1 base, with 15 bases between. The CDR3 covers 15 residues. Study-level results: When one million T cells were used, diversity estimates were thought to be underestimates.

About this clonotype: What it recognizes is unknown.

A sample-barcoded 5' primer and a J-beta primer mix were used in a second PCR of roughly 7 to 11 cycles. TCRdb fed the 5' RACE reads into MiXCR, producing one record per CDR3 protein. Of 850,000 or so distinct CDR3 sequences in the sample, 29% were seen once. Each donor supplied roughly 10 milliliters of peripheral blood. Each sample gave at least 6 million isolated PBMCs. The V call is TRBV18, the J call TRBJ1-2; tentative D call: TRBD1 (5 bases). The sequencing input was blood. The sequence was obtained from a woman older than 75 in good health. The CDR3 DNA follows: TGTGCCAGCTCCCACGCAAAGGGGAGTAACTATGGCTACACCTTC. It encodes CASSHAKGSNYGYTF. The whole variable domain, filled in from reference TRBV18 and TRBJ1-2, reads NAGVMQNPRHLVRRRGQEARLRCSPMKGHSHVYWYRQLPEEGLKFMVYLQKENIIDESGMPKERFSAEFPKEGPSILRIQQVVRGDSAAYFCASSHAKGSNYGYTFGSGTRLTVV.